This T cell receptor (beta chain) was sequenced during a study of cytomegalovirus exposure and HLA in healthy donors. It was with 60 Vbeta and 13 Jbeta primers that the PCR ran. As handled by the study authors: About 10 million shared chains were among the 65 million to 85 million unique TCR beta chains that a later analysis counted. Clones were read by immunoSEQ multiplex PCR, and TCRdb kept only the in-frame ones, dropping some. That table supplies the V and J calls and clone size; D and trimming were determined from the DNA. This table has about 180,000 clones, 77% appearing once. General study findings and limits: A link between a missense DCLRE1C variant and TCR beta V- and J-gene trimming emerged from a later analysis. Reportedly, fewer N-insertions than the roughly 700-donor mean appeared in an Asian-associated ancestry cluster in a later analysis.

The length of the CDR3 is 16 residues. J was trimmed by 6 bases and V by 5 bases; bases with no gene match: 10. Per the germline V gene, CDR1 is MNHNY and CDR2 is SVGAGI (reference sequence). To note about this clone: The antigen remains unidentified.

The source is a young man in good health and CMV-seronegative. The chain recombines TRBV6-6 with TRBJ1-2; 12 bases align to TRBD1. Specimen: PBMCs. This chain's CDR3 is CASSPRGTGGADGYTF. Here the CDR3 DNA reads TGTGCCAGCAGTCCTCGGGGGACAGGGGGCGCAGATGGCTACACCTTC.